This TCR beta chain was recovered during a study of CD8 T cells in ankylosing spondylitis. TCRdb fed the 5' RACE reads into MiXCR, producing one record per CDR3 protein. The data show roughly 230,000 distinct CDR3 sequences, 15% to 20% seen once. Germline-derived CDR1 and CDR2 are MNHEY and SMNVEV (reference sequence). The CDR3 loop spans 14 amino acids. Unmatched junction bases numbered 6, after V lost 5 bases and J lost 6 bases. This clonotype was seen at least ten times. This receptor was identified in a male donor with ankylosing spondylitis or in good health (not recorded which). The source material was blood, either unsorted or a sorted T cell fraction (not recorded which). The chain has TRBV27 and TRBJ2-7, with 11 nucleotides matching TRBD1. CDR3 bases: TGTGCCAGCAGTCCAGGACAGGGGGCAGGCGAGCAGTACTTC. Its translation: CASSPGQGAGEQYF.